This T cell receptor beta chain is from a study of blood T cell repertoires in COVID-19. Study summary: Some COVID-19 samples were acute and others convalescent; all came from the United States, Italy and Spain. Sources were T cells, B-cell-depleted T cells, or PBMCs; the material itself was cDNA or gDNA.

Per the original methods: Counts of nucleated cells, estimated from reference gene primer amplification, were obtained. Method: immunoSEQ multiplex PCR; TCRdb's copy keeps in-frame clones and lacks some. V, J and clone size are taken as reported in that table, and D and trimming were inferred from the DNA itself. The data hold 200,000 to 250,000 clones, with around 88% observed a single time. The V gene's germline CDR1 is SGHVS and CDR2 FNYEAQ. V lost 4 bases and J lost 4; bases outside the gene matches: 6. There are 14 residues in the CDR3. The rearrangement uses TRBV7-6 and TRBJ2-5, with 7 bases that match TRBD2. The sequencing input was peripheral blood. The clonotype originates from a man of 80 years or more with acute or convalescent COVID-19. Written as DNA, the CDR3 is TGTGCCAGCAGCTGGGCGGGAGAAATAGAGACCCAGTACTTC. Encoded protein: CASSWAGEIETQYF.